The source of this TCR beta chain is a study of blood T cell repertoires in COVID-19. Overall study context: The samples span acute and convalescent COVID-19 from the United States, Italy and Spain. T cells, B-cell-depleted T cells, or PBMCs provided the cDNA or gDNA that served as material.

This clone occurred once. Patients at the Seattle site were enrolled during active infection and followed longitudinally. There are 17 residues in the CDR3. CDR1 is WNHNN and CDR2 is SYGVQD in the germline V gene (reference sequence). The ends lost 3 bases at V and 1 base at J; junction bases unmatched: 7. Clones were read by immunoSEQ multiplex PCR, and TCRdb kept only the in-frame ones, dropping some. This sample has roughly 570,000 clones, with roughly nine tenths found just once. The specimen was peripheral blood. This clonotype was sampled from a woman aged 50 to 60 with COVID-19, enrolled during active disease. The chain employs TRBV10-1 and TRBJ2-5; TRBD1 agrees at 11 bases. The CDR3 nucleotides read TGCGCCAGCAGTGAATTCGGCGGGACAGGGGGCCAAGAGACCCAGTACTTC. It yields the protein CASSEFGGTGGQETQYF.